A single sample is the source of the 18 T cell receptor beta chains below, sequenced in a study of beta chain features in type 1 diabetes. Investigators reverse transcribed all isolated RNA, so they sequenced expressed TCRB transcripts. The protocol was immunoSEQ multiplex PCR, while the TCRdb copy is restricted to in-frame clones and leaves out a portion. Among 220,000 or so clones, about 71% were seen once, and the ten largest hold about 0.05%. The sequencing input was naive CD4+ T cells from blood. Every receptor here comes from a man aged 25-45 years in good health.

This chain uses TRBV9 with TRBJ1-5, with 10 bases that match TRBD1. The CDR3 has 15 residues. Germline loops: CDR1 SGDLS, CDR2 YYNGEE. Trimming took 3 bases from V and 4 from J; bases not matched to a gene: 4. CDR3 sequence reads: CASSAGQGRNQPQHF. The CDR3 DNA reads TGTGCCAGCAGCGCGGGACAGGGGAGGAATCAGCCCCAGCATTTT.

The V and J genes are TRBV1 and TRBJ1-2. TRBV1 is a pseudogene segment. The CDR3 has 19 residues. In nucleotides, the CDR3 is TGCACCAGCAGCCAAGATCGGAGAGTGGAGGCAGGGTGGCTCTATGGCTACACCTTC. Translating gives CTSSQDRRVEAGWLYGYTF.

This clone was detected a few times. The chain joins TRBV29-1 to TRBJ2-4; a weak D match, TRBD2 (7 bases). Looked up from germline, CDR1 is SQVTM and CDR2 is ANQGSEA. The CDR3 spans 13 residues. Trimming removed 7 bases from V and 4 bases from J, with 14 bases in between. The CDR3 DNA reads as TGCAGCGCCAGGGAGGGGGAAAAAAACATTCAGTACTTC. It translates to CSAREGEKNIQYF.

The rearrangement uses TRBV29-1 and TRBJ2-7; no definite D call. The CDR3 has 13 residues. The ends were cut back, 4 bases at V and 6 bases at J, with 16 bases in the middle. Germline CDR1 SQVTM, CDR2 ANQGSEA. The CDR3 DNA follows: TGCAGCGTTGTGGCGGCATCGGCTCCCGAGCAGTACTTC. Its translation: CSVVAASAPEQYF.

The J gene is TRBJ2-5, the V gene TRBV30; 7 bases map to TRBD2. The CDR3 consists of 13 residues. Trimming at V came to 3 bases and at J to 5 bases, leaving 6 bases not matched to a gene. In germline, CDR1 is GTSNPN, CDR2 SVGIG (reference sequence). The CDR3 is CAWRSGGKETQYF. The DNA of the CDR3 is TGTGCCTGGAGATCGGGGGGAAAGGAGACCCAGTACTTC.

The chain is built from TRBV15 and TRBJ2-6, with unresolved D. The germline gives CDR1 LNHNV, CDR2 YYDKDF (reference sequence). The CDR3 runs to 15 residues. The V end was cut by 0 bases, the J end by 2 bases, with 5 bases between. CDR3 nucleotides: TGTGCCACCAGCAGAGATATCACTGGGGCCAACGTCCTGACTTTC. This gives the protein CATSRDITGANVLTF.

Only one count was recorded for this clone. J is TRBJ2-5 and V is TRBV7-2, with TRBD2 identical over 10 bases. Trimming removed 1 base from V and 4 bases from J; junction bases left unmatched: 3. CDR3 size: 15 residues. CDR1 and CDR2 (germline): SGHTA, FQGNSA. The CDR3 here is CASSLVASGRETQYF. Written as DNA, the CDR3 is TGTGCCAGCAGCTTAGTAGCTAGCGGGAGAGAGACCCAGTACTTC.

The DNA for the CDR3 is TGTGCCAGCAGTCCGTCCGGGACAGGGGTCCACGAGCAGTACTTC. This encodes CASSPSGTGVHEQYF. The chain combines TRBV25-1 with TRBJ2-7, with 10 positions matching TRBD1. CDR3 size: 15 residues. V lost 5 bases, J lost 5 bases, and 9 bases stayed unmatched. Per the germline V gene, CDR1 is MGHDK and CDR2 is SYGVNS.

The CDR3 bases are TGTGCCTGGACTCGGCGCACTGAAGCTTTCTTT. It yields the protein CAWTRRTEAFF. This chain links TRBV30 with TRBJ1-1; the D is unclear. V lost 4 bases, J lost 4 bases, and 7 bases lay in between. The CDR3 is made up of 11 amino acids. Per the germline V gene, CDR1 is GTSNPN and CDR2 is SVGIG (reference sequence).

This clone has a single count. The gene calls are TRBV25-1 and TRBJ1-2; the match to TRBD1 covers 7 bases. The ends lost 3 bases at V and 2 bases at J; junction bases unmatched: 3. Germline CDR1 and CDR2: MGHDK and SYGVNS. This CDR3 spans 14 amino acids. CDR3 DNA: TGTGCCAGCAGTGACCAGACAGGGAACTATGGCTACACCTTC. The encoded protein is CASSDQTGNYGYTF.

This chain joins TRBV6-5 and TRBJ2-1; 9 bases map to TRBD2. Germline loops: CDR1 MNHEY, CDR2 SVGAGI. V was pared by 9 bases and J by 6 bases, with 9 bases of the junction left unmatched. CDR3 length equals 14 residues. The CDR3 region is CASSTSGYSNEQFF. CDR3 coding DNA: TGTGCCAGTTCGACTAGCGGATATAGCAATGAGCAGTTCTTC.

CDR3 sequence: CSASVLSSSYEQYF. The CDR3, as DNA: TGCAGCGCCTCAGTCCTCTCTAGCTCCTACGAGCAGTACTTC. The chain uses TRBV29-1 and TRBJ2-7; D unresolved. The CDR3 is 14 residues long. Germline loops: CDR1 SQVTM, CDR2 ANQGSEA. V dropped 7 bases and J dropped 0 bases, with 16 bases sitting between them.

This clone was seen more than once but under ten times. V usage is TRBV29-1 and J usage is TRBJ2-1, with 8 bases fitting TRBD2. The CDR3 consists of 13 residues. Trimming took 7 bases from V and 0 from J; bases not matched to a gene: 2. CDR1 and CDR2 from the germline V gene are SQVTM and ANQGSEA. Written as DNA, the CDR3 is TGCAGCGGTCTAGCGGGCTCCTACAATGAGCAGTTCTTC. Translation: CSGLAGSYNEQFF.

This chain connects TRBV19 to TRBJ1-1, with 8 bases lining up with TRBD1. The CDR3 consists of 13 residues. V dropped 11 bases and J dropped 1; count of bases not matched to a gene: 6. Looked up from germline, CDR1 is LNHDA and CDR2 is SQIVND (reference sequence). CDR3 protein: CACRGQGNTEAFF. DNA of the CDR3: TGTGCCTGCCGCGGACAGGGGAACACTGAAGCTTTCTTT.

The sample holds one count of this clone. The chain employs TRBV7-8 and TRBJ2-3; D not certain. V lost 1 base to trimming and J lost 1 base, with 9 bases between them. This CDR3 is built from 15 residues. The V gene's germline CDR1 is SGHVS and CDR2 FQNEAQ. The chain's CDR3 is CASSLVVAGTDTQYF. CDR3 in DNA: TGTGCCAGCAGCTTAGTAGTGGCGGGCACAGATACGCAGTATTTT. Using reference TRBV7-8 and TRBJ2-3 for the parts outside the CDR3, the full variable domain is GAGVSQSPRYKVAKRGQDVALRCDPISGHVSLFWYQQALGQGPEFLTYFQNEAQLDKSGLPSDRFFAERPEGSVSTLKIQRTQQEDSAVYLCASSLVVAGTDTQYFGPGTRLTVL.

The rearrangement uses TRBV7-8 and TRBJ2-5; TRBD1 aligns across 7 bases. Unmatched junction bases numbered 7, after V lost 1 base and J lost 5 bases. CDR3 length: 15 amino acids. Germline V gene sequence: CDR1 SGHVS, CDR2 FQNEAQ. CDR3 DNA sequence: TGTGCCAGCAGCTTAGTGGCAGGGGGTTTGGAGACCCAGTACTTC. Protein product: CASSLVAGGLETQYF. Looking up the rest from reference TRBV7-8 and TRBJ2-5 gives the full variable domain: GAGVSQSPRYKVAKRGQDVALRCDPISGHVSLFWYQQALGQGPEFLTYFQNEAQLDKSGLPSDRFFAERPEGSVSTLKIQRTQQEDSAVYLCASSLVAGGLETQYFGPGTRLLVL.

The genes are TRBV7-2 and TRBJ2-5; the match to TRBD1 covers 9 bases. V gave up 5 bases and J gave up 5 bases; unmatched junction bases: 6. This CDR3 region has 14 residues. Germline CDR1 and CDR2: SGHTA and FQGNSA. CDR3 DNA sequence: TGTGCCAGCAGCCGGGACAGGGAGGGGGAGACCCAGTACTTC. Amino acids: CASSRDREGETQYF.

The chain recombines TRBV6-6 with TRBJ2-5, with 7 bases that match TRBD2. Trimming cost V 5 bases and J 2 bases; bases outside gene matches: 5. CDR1 and CDR2 (germline): MNHNY, SVGAGI (reference sequence). CDR3 length: 14 residues. The CDR3 loop is CASSSGVEQETQYF. CDR3 DNA: TGTGCCAGCAGTAGCGGGGTGGAGCAAGAGACCCAGTACTTC.